The text below deals with one TCR beta chain. The antigen it recognizes is unknown. Per-nucleotide qualities are absent, and no much larger clonotype sits a single base away. The time point label corresponds to: after dendritic cell vaccination, including at tumor progression/relapse. Patients were selected on the basis of adequate residual fresh-frozen tumor tissue and more than two years of available survival data. Although molecular status otherwise differed among the glioblastoma patients, no patient had an isocitrate dehydrogenase mutation. PBMC were collected before vaccination, two weeks after the third vaccination, and at tumor progression if progression occurred. Genomic DNA was extracted with the Qiagen DNeasy Blood extraction Kit. Relative to germline, V is 3 bases shorter and J is 8 bases shorter, with 10 bases between their ends. CDR3 length: 12 amino acids, cysteine to phenylalanine. Of all the DNA, just the CDR3 is kept, 36 bases in frame from base 1. CDR1 and CDR2 (MGHDK, SYGVNS) derive from the germline V gene.

TCRB CDR3 regions were amplified from around 1.9 ug genomic DNA, or all available DNA if less, using the immunoSEQ assay. For multiplex PCR, 60 forward primers for TCR V beta segments and 13 reverse primers for J beta segments were used. To estimate the number of reads per starting template, synthetic control templates were added to each sample at limiting dilution. The Illumina HiSeq System generated sequencing reads of 87 bp. On the study's bioinformatics: PCR and sequencing errors were removed by merging closely related sequences with a nearest neighbor algorithm. TCR overlap was defined as the percentage of unique tumor TCR beta sequences that were also present in the same patient's peripheral blood. Here the immuneACCESS table is served through TCRdb, limited to in-frame sequences with V and J called. Missing clones are a known gap in these copies; in checked studies unresolved V genes cover under half, and the rest lacks a known reason. That table supplies the V and J calls and clone size; D and trimming were determined from the DNA. Here the sample has around 60,000 clones; around nine tenths occur a single time. The top ten clones comprise around 10% of the sample.

The record originates from a study of glioma-infiltrating T cells after dendritic cell vaccination listed by TCRdb under 2016. With regard to the full study: Of the 15 glioblastoma patients in the cohort, all drawn from Phase I and II dendritic cell vaccination trials, 9 were newly diagnosed and 6 had recurrent disease. Deep sequencing of TCR beta CDR3 regions was used to quantify tumor-infiltrating lymphocyte content and compare tumor and blood repertoires in dendritic cell-vaccinated glioblastoma patients. Patients received autologous tumor lysate-pulsed dendritic cell vaccination between about 2003 and 2013. Survival after dendritic cell vaccination was correlated with TCR sequencing metrics, including TIL content and tumor-blood repertoire overlap. To make the vaccine, monocyte-derived dendritic cells were cultured for under eight days with IL-4 and GM-CSF and then pulsed overnight with autologous tumor lysate. Three intradermal dendritic cell vaccine injections were administered to patients at biweekly intervals in the arm below the axilla. General conclusions and limits of the study: The cohort was small and heterogeneous, few patients had complete blood and tumor sets, and even fewer had initial-recurrent tumor pairs. After dendritic cell vaccination, a higher estimated pretreatment TIL content predicted longer time to progression and overall survival. No direct relationship between TCR clonality and survival was found, suggesting a diverse polyclonal response may matter. The three-group TCR overlap response model was described as speculative and requiring prospective validation.

The source is a human donor with glioblastoma. The sequence joins TRBV25-1 to TRBJ1-2; the D gene assignment is ambiguous. The sample consisted of blood, taken after dendritic cell vaccination. The CDR3 amino acid sequence is: CASSESLFGYTF. The nucleotide sequence is given as TGTGCCAGCAGTGAGTCTCTATTCGGCTACACCTTC.